A selection of T cell receptor beta chains follows, all from one sample in a study of Ad26.COV2.S vaccination and SARS-CoV-2 variants. The repertoire was sequenced with immunoSEQ multiplex PCR; TCRdb's copy has only in-frame clones and lacks some. The sample shows approximately 480,000 clones, about 83% of them seen only once. Sequenced material: peripheral blood, taken in a trial of Ad26.COV2.S vaccine versus placebo. These receptor sequences come from a person between 18 and 65 years old who received the Ad26.COV2.S COVID-19 vaccine or a placebo. Each CDR3 is given with its conserved first and last residue. D genes are given only for firm matches. Clone size, where shown, is once, few, many, or a class for clones that have expanded.

CDR3 DNA: TGTGCCAGCCATTTGAGTCGGGTGAACACTGAAGCTTTCTTT
CDR3 protein: CASHLSRVNTEAFF
V gene: TRBV6-5
clone size: many
D gene: NA
J gene: TRBJ1-1

CDR3 DNA: TGTGCCAGCAGTTCGTCCTCTTTCTCCTACGAGCAGTACTTC
CDR3 protein: CASSSSSFSYEQYF
V gene: TRBV28
clone size: NA
D gene: NA
J gene: TRBJ2-7

CDR3 DNA: TGCAGCGTCGCGATGATAGCGGGAGCGGGCGAGCAGTACTTC
CDR3 protein: CSVAMIAGAGEQYF
V gene: TRBV29-1
clone size: NA
D gene: TRBD2
J gene: TRBJ2-7

CDR3 DNA: TGTGCCAGCAGCAAACAGGGGTCGCAGGGGCCCCAGCATTTT
CDR3 protein: CASSKQGSQGPQHF
V gene: TRBV7-8
clone size: NA
D gene: TRBD1
J gene: TRBJ1-5

CDR3 DNA: TGTGCCAGCAGTCTTGTAGCGGTCACCGGGGAGCTGTTTTTT
CDR3 protein: CASSLVAVTGELFF
V gene: TRBV2
clone size: NA
D gene: NA
J gene: TRBJ2-2

CDR3 DNA: TGTGCCAGCAGTCCCCCAGGTTTGACCGGGGGGAATGAAAAACTGTTTTTT
CDR3 protein: CASSPPGLTGGNEKLFF
V gene: TRBV28
clone size: NA
D gene: NA
J gene: TRBJ1-4

CDR3 DNA: TGTGCCAGCAGCTTAGGGACTAGCGGGATCGATGTGCAGTATTTT
CDR3 protein: CASSLGTSGIDVQYF
V gene: TRBV7-2
clone size: NA
D gene: TRBD2
J gene: TRBJ2-3

CDR3 DNA: TGTGCCAGCTCACCGGACGGGCCTATGTCGGGCTACACCTTC
CDR3 protein: CASSPDGPMSGYTF
V gene: TRBV11-3
clone size: NA
D gene: NA
J gene: TRBJ1-2

CDR3 DNA: TGTGCCAGCTCACCGGCCAGGGGGGAAGAAAAACTGTTTTTT
CDR3 protein: CASSPARGEEKLFF
V gene: TRBV18
clone size: few
D gene: TRBD1
J gene: TRBJ1-4

CDR3 DNA: TGTGCCAGCAGCCAAGAAGGCGGGAGGGAATACAATGAGCAGTTCTTC
CDR3 protein: CASSQEGGREYNEQFF
V gene: TRBV4-2
clone size: NA
D gene: TRBD2
J gene: TRBJ2-1

CDR3 DNA: TGTGCCAGCAGTGGGGGACTAGCGGGGGCCACTGGGCAGTTCTTC
CDR3 protein: CASSGGLAGATGQFF
V gene: TRBV28
clone size: NA
D gene: TRBD2
J gene: TRBJ2-1

CDR3 DNA: TGTGCCAGCAGCCTGGACAGGATCTTCAACGAGCAGTACTTC
CDR3 protein: CASSLDRIFNEQYF
V gene: TRBV7-2
clone size: few
D gene: TRBD1
J gene: TRBJ2-7

CDR3 DNA: TGTGCCAGCAGTTCCACACAGGGCGATAATGAAAAACTGTTTTTT
CDR3 protein: CASSSTQGDNEKLFF
V gene: TRBV28
clone size: NA
D gene: NA
J gene: TRBJ1-4

CDR3 DNA: TGTGCCACCAAGGACAGGGGCAACACCGGGGAGCTGTTTTTT
CDR3 protein: CATKDRGNTGELFF
V gene: TRBV28
clone size: NA
D gene: TRBD1
J gene: TRBJ2-2

CDR3 DNA: TGTGCCAGCAGCTTCGGTGGAACTAATGAAAAACTGTTTTTT
CDR3 protein: CASSFGGTNEKLFF
V gene: TRBV7-2
clone size: NA
D gene: NA
J gene: TRBJ1-4

CDR3 DNA: TGTGCCAGCAGACTTAGCGGGAGGTCCTTCGTTGAGCAGTTCTTC
CDR3 protein: CASRLSGRSFVEQFF
V gene: TRBV27
clone size: NA
D gene: TRBD2
J gene: TRBJ2-1

CDR3 DNA: TGTGCCACCAGCAGAGAAATGGGGAGTAGTGGCTACACCTTC
CDR3 protein: CATSREMGSSGYTF
V gene: TRBV15
clone size: NA
D gene: NA
J gene: TRBJ1-2

CDR3 DNA: TGCGCCAGCAGCTCACAGGGGGGGGCGAGGGAGCAGTACTTC
CDR3 protein: CASSSQGGAREQYF
V gene: TRBV5-1
clone size: NA
D gene: NA
J gene: TRBJ2-7

CDR3 DNA: TGTGCCAGTAGTATCGGGGGGGAATGGCGTGGCTACACCTTC
CDR3 protein: CASSIGGEWRGYTF
V gene: TRBV19
clone size: NA
D gene: NA
J gene: TRBJ1-2

CDR3 DNA: TGTGCCACCAGCAGAGCTTCCGGTGCAACTAATGAAAAACTGTTTTTT
CDR3 protein: CATSRASGATNEKLFF
V gene: TRBV15
clone size: NA
D gene: NA
J gene: TRBJ1-4

CDR3 DNA: TGCAGCGTCAAACAGGGACCCTTTATGAACGAGCAGTACTTC
CDR3 protein: CSVKQGPFMNEQYF
V gene: TRBV29-1
clone size: NA
D gene: NA
J gene: TRBJ2-7

CDR3 DNA: TGCAGCGCCCATCTTACCCAGGGGAACACTGAAGCTTTCTTT
CDR3 protein: CSAHLTQGNTEAFF
V gene: TRBV29-1
clone size: NA
D gene: NA
J gene: TRBJ1-1

CDR3 DNA: TGTGCCAGCAGCGTAGAAAGCGGGAGGGGCGAGCAGTACTTC
CDR3 protein: CASSVESGRGEQYF
V gene: TRBV9
clone size: NA
D gene: TRBD2
J gene: TRBJ2-7

CDR3 DNA: TGCAGTGCTAGAGCGGCACACTCGGGTTTGTTT
CDR3 protein: CSARAAHSGLF
V gene: TRBV20-1
clone size: once
D gene: NA
J gene: TRBJ1-1

CDR3 DNA: TGTGCCAGCAGCCTGGGGGGGGTCAATGAGCAGTTCTTC
CDR3 protein: CASSLGGVNEQFF
V gene: TRBV3-1/TRBV3-2
clone size: NA
D gene: TRBD2
J gene: TRBJ2-1

CDR3 DNA: TGCGCCAGCAGCCAGACCGCTAGCGGGTCCTCAGATACGCAGTATTTT
CDR3 protein: CASSQTASGSSDTQYF
V gene: TRBV5-1
clone size: once
D gene: TRBD2
J gene: TRBJ2-3

CDR3 DNA: TGTGCCAGCAGCTTAAAGACCCCCGGCTCCTACAATGAGCAGTTCTTC
CDR3 protein: CASSLKTPGSYNEQFF
V gene: TRBV7-9
clone size: NA
D gene: NA
J gene: TRBJ2-1

CDR3 DNA: TGTGCCAGCAGACAACTAACCCACTCCTACGAGCAGTACTTC
CDR3 protein: CASRQLTHSYEQYF
V gene: TRBV11-2
clone size: NA
D gene: NA
J gene: TRBJ2-7

CDR3 DNA: TGTGCCAGCAGCCGACTTACCGGGACTTTCTACGAGCAGTACTTC
CDR3 protein: CASSRLTGTFYEQYF
V gene: TRBV3-1/TRBV3-2
clone size: NA
D gene: NA
J gene: TRBJ2-7

CDR3 DNA: TGCGCCAGCAGACTCTCAGACACAGATACGCAGTATTTT
CDR3 protein: CASRLSDTDTQYF
V gene: TRBV5-1
clone size: NA
D gene: NA
J gene: TRBJ2-3

CDR3 DNA: TGCAGCGTGACCAAGGGGGTAAATGAGCAGTTCTTC
CDR3 protein: CSVTKGVNEQFF
V gene: TRBV29-1
clone size: NA
D gene: NA
J gene: TRBJ2-1

CDR3 DNA: TGCGCCAGCAGCTTGTCCGGGGCCTCCAATGAAAAACTGTTTTTT
CDR3 protein: CASSLSGASNEKLFF
V gene: TRBV5-1
clone size: NA
D gene: NA
J gene: TRBJ1-4

CDR3 DNA: TGTGCCAGCAGTTTTGGAGGGCGGGGATACACAGATACGCAGTATTTT
CDR3 protein: CASSFGGRGYTDTQYF
V gene: TRBV28
clone size: NA
D gene: NA
J gene: TRBJ2-3

CDR3 DNA: TGTGCCAGTGAGGGGGACACGGTCACCGGGGAGCTGTTTTTT
CDR3 protein: CASEGDTVTGELFF
V gene: TRBV28
clone size: NA
D gene: NA
J gene: TRBJ2-2

CDR3 DNA: TGCGCCAGCAGCTTGGCTGGGAATCAAGAGACCCAGTACTTC
CDR3 protein: CASSLAGNQETQYF
V gene: TRBV5-1
clone size: NA
D gene: NA
J gene: TRBJ2-5

CDR3 DNA: TGCGCCAGCAGCTCCCACAGGGGGCCGGGTGAGCAGTACTTC
CDR3 protein: CASSSHRGPGEQYF
V gene: TRBV5-1
clone size: NA
D gene: TRBD1
J gene: TRBJ2-7

CDR3 DNA: TGTGCCAGCAGTTACTTTACCGCCGGGACAGCCCTCGAGCAGTACTTC
CDR3 protein: CASSYFTAGTALEQYF
V gene: TRBV6-5
clone size: NA
D gene: TRBD1
J gene: TRBJ2-7

CDR3 DNA: TGTGCCAGCAGCCCCTCCCCCCTCGGAACGACTGCCTCTTTCTTT
CDR3 protein: CASSPSPLGTTASFF
V gene: TRBV11-2
clone size: NA
D gene: NA
J gene: TRBJ1-1

CDR3 DNA: TGTGCCAGTAGTCGTCGCCCACAGGGGGCCCGCAATCAGCCCCAGCATTTT
CDR3 protein: CASSRRPQGARNQPQHF
V gene: TRBV19
clone size: few
D gene: TRBD1
J gene: TRBJ1-5

CDR3 DNA: TGCGCCAGCAGCCAAGATCGGGTGTTCAGCAATCAGCCCCAGCATTTT
CDR3 protein: CASSQDRVFSNQPQHF
V gene: TRBV4-3
clone size: NA
D gene: NA
J gene: TRBJ1-5

CDR3 DNA: TGTGCCAGCAGTTACCAGGGACTAGCGGGGACCGGGGAGCTGTTTTTT
CDR3 protein: CASSYQGLAGTGELFF
V gene: TRBV6-5
clone size: NA
D gene: TRBD2
J gene: TRBJ2-2

CDR3 DNA: TGCGCCAGCAGGGAAGATGCAGCCGCTGGCTACACCTTC
CDR3 protein: CASREDAAAGYTF
V gene: TRBV5-1
clone size: NA
D gene: NA
J gene: TRBJ1-2

CDR3 DNA: TGTGCCTGGGGTCCAGGGACTAGCGGTCAAGAGACCCAGTACTTC
CDR3 protein: CAWGPGTSGQETQYF
V gene: TRBV30
clone size: NA
D gene: TRBD2
J gene: TRBJ2-5

CDR3 DNA: TGTGCCAGTAGCGTGACTAGCGGGAGATCCTACGAGCAGTACTTC
CDR3 protein: CASSVTSGRSYEQYF
V gene: TRBV19
clone size: NA
D gene: TRBD2
J gene: TRBJ2-7

CDR3 DNA: TGTGCCAGCAGTACAAGGGGGATCTATGGCTACACCTTC
CDR3 protein: CASSTRGIYGYTF
V gene: TRBV6-6
clone size: NA
D gene: NA
J gene: TRBJ1-2

CDR3 DNA: TGTGCCAGCAGCACCCGGGACAGGGGGAGTGAGCAGTTCTTC
CDR3 protein: CASSTRDRGSEQFF
V gene: TRBV9
clone size: NA
D gene: TRBD1
J gene: TRBJ2-1

CDR3 DNA: TGTGCCAGCAGCCCTGGACTAGCGGGAAGTTGGATCTCCAACAATGAGCAGTTCTTC
CDR3 protein: CASSPGLAGSWISNNEQFF
V gene: TRBV5-4
clone size: NA
D gene: TRBD2
J gene: TRBJ2-1

CDR3 DNA: TGTGCCTGGAGTGTGCGGGGAGGGTTGGGCTACACCTTC
CDR3 protein: CAWSVRGGLGYTF
V gene: TRBV30
clone size: NA
D gene: NA
J gene: TRBJ1-2

CDR3 DNA: TGTGCCTGGGCCTCTGGAAACACCATATATTTT
CDR3 protein: CAWASGNTIYF
V gene: TRBV30
clone size: once
D gene: NA
J gene: TRBJ1-3

CDR3 DNA: TGTGCCAGTCGGGAGCACGGGGGAGAGGGCAATCAGCCCCAGCATTTT
CDR3 protein: CASREHGGEGNQPQHF
V gene: TRBV27
clone size: NA
D gene: NA
J gene: TRBJ1-5

CDR3 DNA: TGCAGCGTTGGTGGGGCGAACACCGGGGAGCTGTTTTTT
CDR3 protein: CSVGGANTGELFF
V gene: TRBV29-1
clone size: NA
D gene: NA
J gene: TRBJ2-2